These T cell receptor beta chains were read from a single sample in a study of blood T cell repertoires in COVID-19. Generated by immunoSEQ multiplex PCR, the TCRdb table keeps only in-frame clones and is missing some. The sample contains about 230,000 clones, approximately 84% of which appear only once. Sample: peripheral blood. These receptors were taken from a woman older than 75 with acute or convalescent COVID-19. CDR3s include the opening cysteine and the closing phenylalanine or tryptophan. The order of the fields is V gene, D gene, clone size, J gene, CDR3 protein, CDR3 DNA. A D gene is named only where the DNA matches it firmly. Expanded clones get a size class; other rows say once, few or many, or leave the size out.

>TRBV5-6|TRBD1|few|TRBJ1-2
CASSSPTGFGEANYGYTF
TGTGCCAGCAGCTCCCCGACAGGGTTTGGGGAAGCTAACTATGGCTACACCTTC
>TRBV3-1/TRBV3-2|TRBD2|NA|TRBJ2-7
CASSPTSGGEQYF
TGTGCCAGCAGCCCCACCTCGGGGGGGGAGCAGTACTTC
>TRBV6-1|TRBD2|NA|TRBJ2-2
CASSAPSGRALNTGELFF
TGTGCCAGCAGTGCCCCTAGCGGGAGGGCTTTGAACACCGGGGAGCTGTTTTTT
>TRBV6-5|NA|NA|TRBJ2-1
CASRAPWNEQFF
TGTGCCAGCAGGGCTCCATGGAATGAGCAGTTCTTC
>TRBV5-4|NA|NA|TRBJ2-3
CASSLGTGYTDTQYF
TGTGCCAGCAGCCTCGGGACTGGTTACACAGATACGCAGTATTTT
>TRBV19|NA|NA|TRBJ1-5
CASSPPLGNQPQHF
TGTGCCAGTAGTCCCCCCCTCGGCAATCAGCCCCAGCATTTT
>TRBV3-1/TRBV3-2|NA|NA|TRBJ1-5
CASSQGRDQPQHF
TGTGCCAGCAGCCAAGGGAGGGACCAGCCCCAGCATTTT
>TRBV5-5|NA|NA|TRBJ1-1
CASSSAQGITEAFF
TGTGCCAGCAGCTCCGCGCAGGGGATCACTGAAGCTTTCTTT
>TRBV3-1/TRBV3-2|TRBD2|NA|TRBJ2-1
CASRSGGRYNEQFF
TGTGCCAGCAGGAGCGGGGGCCGATACAATGAGCAGTTCTTC
>TRBV4-2|TRBD2|NA|TRBJ2-1
CASSNGLAGGNEQFF
TGTGCCAGCAGCAATGGACTAGCGGGGGGAAATGAGCAGTTCTTC
>TRBV6-6|NA|NA|TRBJ1-6
CASTDPEGPNNSPLHF
TGTGCCAGCACCGATCCGGAGGGTCCTAATAATTCACCCCTCCACTTT
>TRBV7-9|TRBD1|NA|TRBJ1-1
CASTLSTGAATEAFF
TGTGCCAGCACCCTTAGCACAGGGGCGGCCACTGAAGCTTTCTTT
>TRBV6-5|TRBD2|NA|TRBJ2-3
CAIRWGSGSTDTQYF
TGTGCCATCAGGTGGGGTAGCGGGAGCACAGATACGCAGTATTTT
>TRBV29-1|TRBD1|NA|TRBJ1-5
CSVLTGDSNQPQHF
TGCAGCGTTCTTACAGGGGATAGCAATCAGCCCCAGCATTTT
>TRBV20-1|TRBD2|NA|TRBJ2-7
CSASTSGRLSYEQYF
TGCAGTGCTAGTACCAGCGGGAGGCTCAGTTACGAGCAGTACTTC
>TRBV30|TRBD1|NA|TRBJ1-2
CALQGGANYGYTF
TGTGCCCTACAGGGGGGAGCTAACTATGGCTACACCTTC
>TRBV5-1|TRBD1|NA|TRBJ1-6
CASSSGQGATSPLHF
TGCGCCAGCAGCTCCGGACAGGGGGCAACTTCACCCCTCCACTTT
>TRBV18|NA|NA|TRBJ2-1
CASSPLVSYNEQFF
TGTGCCAGCTCACCACTAGTTTCCTACAATGAGCAGTTCTTC
>TRBV28|NA|NA|TRBJ2-7
CASVAAGRSSYEQYF
TGTGCCAGCGTCGCGGCGGGCAGGAGCTCCTACGAGCAGTACTTC
>TRBV5-1|TRBD2|NA|TRBJ2-2
CASSPGGVTGELFF
TGCGCCAGCAGCCCGGGGGGGGTCACCGGGGAGCTGTTTTTT
>TRBV7-9|TRBD2|once|TRBJ2-3
CASSLDTGTSGTDTQYF
TGTGCCAGCAGCTTGGACACCGGGACTAGCGGCACAGATACGCAGTATTTT
>TRBV12-5|NA|NA|TRBJ1-2
CASGLRSGSYNGYTF
TGTGCTAGTGGTTTGAGATCGGGGAGTTATAATGGCTACACCTTC
>TRBV21-1|NA|NA|TRBJ2-7
CASSTQPGTDRDPNEQYF
TGTGCCAGCAGCACACAACCCGGAACGGACAGGGACCCCAACGAGCAGTACTTC
>TRBV10-3|TRBD2|NA|TRBJ2-1
CAISDTRGGGVEQFF
TGTGCCATCAGTGATACTCGGGGGGGAGGAGTTGAGCAGTTCTTC
>TRBV19|TRBD1|NA|TRBJ1-1
CASSAGKGTVNTEAFF
TGTGCCAGTAGTGCCGGGAAGGGGACAGTAAACACTGAAGCTTTCTTT
>TRBV27|TRBD1|once|TRBJ1-2
CASSFREPGQGGGYTF
TGTGCCAGCAGTTTTCGCGAACCGGGACAGGGGGGTGGCTACACCTTC
>TRBV5-4|NA|NA|TRBJ1-4
CASSREGVEKLFF
TGTGCCAGCAGCCGGGAGGGGGTCGAAAAACTGTTTTTT
>TRBV11-2|NA|NA|TRBJ2-1
CASSLAGPPYNEQFF
TGTGCCAGCAGCTTAGCAGGGCCACCCTACAATGAGCAGTTCTTC
>TRBV11-3|NA|NA|TRBJ2-7
CASSLGSGTYEQYF
TGTGCCAGCAGCTTAGGATCAGGAACCTACGAGCAGTACTTC
>TRBV19|NA|NA|TRBJ2-3
CASSTSANTQYF
TGTGCCAGTAGTACCTCCGCGAATACGCAGTATTTT
>TRBV7-9|TRBD1|once|TRBJ1-6
CASSLDGTGGSSPLHF
TGTGCCAGCAGCTTAGACGGGACAGGGGGGTCTTCACCCCTCCACTTT
>TRBV12-3/TRBV12-4|NA|NA|TRBJ2-1
CASSYEGEQFF
TGTGCCAGCAGTTATGAGGGTGAGCAGTTCTTC
>TRBV29-1|NA|NA|TRBJ2-2
CSVANSLNTGELFF
TGCAGCGTTGCTAATTCCCTGAACACCGGGGAGCTGTTTTTT
>TRBV3-1/TRBV3-2|TRBD2|NA|TRBJ2-1
CASSHLGTSGGNEQFF
TGTGCCAGCAGCCATCTCGGGACTAGCGGGGGCAATGAGCAGTTCTTC
>TRBV4-2|TRBD1|NA|TRBJ2-2
CASSQAGGSGAGELFF
TGTGCCAGCAGCCAGGCAGGGGGCTCTGGGGCCGGGGAGCTGTTTTTT
>TRBV7-9|NA|NA|TRBJ1-1
CASSLDASDGAFF
TGTGCCAGCAGCTTAGACGCCAGCGACGGAGCTTTCTTT
>TRBV5-4|TRBD1|NA|TRBJ1-2
CASSSGGDRGAGSGYTF
TGTGCCAGCAGCTCCGGAGGGGACAGGGGTGCCGGTAGTGGCTACACCTTC
>TRBV10-3|TRBD1|NA|TRBJ1-5
CAISVGTGNSNQPQHF
TGTGCCATCAGTGTAGGGACAGGGAATAGCAATCAGCCCCAGCATTTT
>TRBV12-3/TRBV12-4|NA|few|TRBJ1-5
CASSPKQSQPQHF
TGTGCCAGCAGCCCAAAACAGAGTCAGCCCCAGCATTTT
>TRBV7-6|TRBD1|once|TRBJ2-5
CASSLGTGLWETQYF
TGTGCCAGCAGCTTAGGGACAGGTTTGTGGGAGACCCAGTACTTC
>TRBV5-4|NA|NA|TRBJ1-4
CASSLDLGGEKLFF
TGTGCCAGCAGCTTGGATCTGGGGGGTGAAAAACTGTTTTTT
>TRBV28|NA|NA|TRBJ2-3
CASSFAQGRGTDTQYF
TGTGCCAGCAGTTTCGCTCAGGGCAGGGGCACAGATACGCAGTATTTT